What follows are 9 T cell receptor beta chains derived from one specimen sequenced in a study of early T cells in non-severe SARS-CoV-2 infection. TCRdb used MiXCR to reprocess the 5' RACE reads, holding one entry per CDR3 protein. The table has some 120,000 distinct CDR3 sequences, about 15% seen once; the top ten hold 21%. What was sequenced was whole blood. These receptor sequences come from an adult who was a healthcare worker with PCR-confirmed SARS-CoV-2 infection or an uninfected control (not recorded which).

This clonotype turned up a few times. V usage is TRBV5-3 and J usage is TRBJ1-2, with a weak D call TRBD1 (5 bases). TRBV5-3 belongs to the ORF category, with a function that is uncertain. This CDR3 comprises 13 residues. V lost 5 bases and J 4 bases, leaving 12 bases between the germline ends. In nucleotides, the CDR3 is TGTGCCAGAAGTTGCAGGGTGGTCTATGGCTACACCTTC. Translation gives CARSCRVVYGYTF.

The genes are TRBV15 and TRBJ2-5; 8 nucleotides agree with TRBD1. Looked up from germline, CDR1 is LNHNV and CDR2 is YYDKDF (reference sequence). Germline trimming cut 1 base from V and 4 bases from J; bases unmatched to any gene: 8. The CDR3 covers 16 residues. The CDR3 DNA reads TGTGCCACCAGCAGAGGTGATCTCAGGGGGCGAGAGACCCAGTACTTC. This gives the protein CATSRGDLRGRETQYF.

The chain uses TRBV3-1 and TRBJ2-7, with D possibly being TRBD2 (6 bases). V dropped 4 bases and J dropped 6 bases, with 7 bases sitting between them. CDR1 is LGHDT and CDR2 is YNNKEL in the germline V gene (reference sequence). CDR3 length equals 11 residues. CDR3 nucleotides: TGTGCCAGCAGCCGAGCGGGCGAGCAGTACTTC. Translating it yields CASSRAGEQYF.

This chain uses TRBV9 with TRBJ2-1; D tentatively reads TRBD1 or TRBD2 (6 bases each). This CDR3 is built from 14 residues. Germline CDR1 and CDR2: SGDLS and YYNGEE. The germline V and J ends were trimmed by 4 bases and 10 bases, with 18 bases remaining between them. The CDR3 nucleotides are TGTGCCAGCAGCTCAGCGAGCTTAGGGGGGGAGCAGTTCTTC. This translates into CASSSASLGGEQFF.

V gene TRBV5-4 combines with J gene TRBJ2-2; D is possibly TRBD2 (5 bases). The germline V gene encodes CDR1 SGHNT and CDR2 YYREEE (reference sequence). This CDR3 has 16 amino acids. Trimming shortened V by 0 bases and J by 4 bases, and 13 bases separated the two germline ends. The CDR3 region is CASSLEGSEVTGELFF. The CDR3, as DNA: TGTGCCAGCAGCTTGGAAGGTTCGGAGGTCACCGGGGAGCTGTTTTTT.

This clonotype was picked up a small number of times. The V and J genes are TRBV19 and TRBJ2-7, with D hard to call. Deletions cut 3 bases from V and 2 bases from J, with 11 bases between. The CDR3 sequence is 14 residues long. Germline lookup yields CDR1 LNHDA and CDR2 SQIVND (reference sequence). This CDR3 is CASSIAVTTYEQYF. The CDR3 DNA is TGTGCCAGTAGTATTGCCGTTACCACCTACGAGCAGTACTTC.

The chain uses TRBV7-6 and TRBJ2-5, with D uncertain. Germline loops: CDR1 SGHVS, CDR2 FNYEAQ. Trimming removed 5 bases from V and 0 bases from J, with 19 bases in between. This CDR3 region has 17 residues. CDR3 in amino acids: CASSRHRLVGYQETQYF. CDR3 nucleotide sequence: TGTGCCAGCAGCCGACATCGACTGGTAGGGTACCAAGAGACCCAGTACTTC.

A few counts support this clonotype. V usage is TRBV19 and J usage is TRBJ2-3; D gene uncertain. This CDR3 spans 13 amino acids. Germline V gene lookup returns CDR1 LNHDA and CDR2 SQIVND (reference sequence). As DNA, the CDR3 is TGTGCTGCGAGTGGCTTTGTCACAGATACGCAGTATTTT. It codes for CAASGFVTDTQYF.

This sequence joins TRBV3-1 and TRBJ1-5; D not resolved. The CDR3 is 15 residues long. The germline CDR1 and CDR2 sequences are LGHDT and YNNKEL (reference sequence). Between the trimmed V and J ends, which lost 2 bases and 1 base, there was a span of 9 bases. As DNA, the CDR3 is TGTGCCAGCAGCCAATTAGGGTACAGCAATCAGCCCCAGCATTTT. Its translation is CASSQLGYSNQPQHF.